This T cell receptor (beta chain) derives from a study of T cell responses to AZD1222 COVID-19 vaccine. Notes on the study in general: Seropositive AZD1222 recipients at baseline numbered only five to seven. CD4 TCRs covered the whole spike, strongest at regions 160-218 and 743-854. Clonal diversity may have been underestimated in mostly white British donors.

This CDR3 is built from 17 residues. CDR1 and CDR2 from the germline V gene are MNHNS and SASEGT. V gave up 2 bases and J gave up 4 bases, with 20 bases separating them. About this clone: Its antigen remains unidentified.

Some clones are missing from TCRdb's copy, which holds only in-frame ones; the method was immunoSEQ multiplex PCR. This table holds approximately 120,000 clones, over 80% found once. This specimen consisted of peripheral blood, obtained on day 0 of AZD1222 vaccination. The chain couples TRBV6-1 to TRBJ2-5; D possibly corresponds to TRBD2 (6 bases). The receptor was isolated from an adult in good health. CDR3 sequence (DNA): TGTGCCAGCAGTGAATTTGTAGGGGAGGTCAGCGGAGAGACCCAGTACTTC. It is translated as CASSEFVGEVSGETQYF.